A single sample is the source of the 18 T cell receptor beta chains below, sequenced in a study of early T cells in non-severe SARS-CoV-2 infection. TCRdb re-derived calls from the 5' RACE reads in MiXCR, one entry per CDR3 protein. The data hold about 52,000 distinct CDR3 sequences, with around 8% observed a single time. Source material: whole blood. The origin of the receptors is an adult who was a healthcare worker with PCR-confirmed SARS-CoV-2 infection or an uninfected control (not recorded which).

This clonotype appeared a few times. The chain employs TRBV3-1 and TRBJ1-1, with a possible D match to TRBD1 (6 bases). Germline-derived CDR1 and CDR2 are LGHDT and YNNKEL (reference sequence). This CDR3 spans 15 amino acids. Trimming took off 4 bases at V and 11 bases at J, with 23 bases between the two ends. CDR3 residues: CASSLKGQFIKVAFF. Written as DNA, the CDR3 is TGTGCCAGCAGCCTTAAGGGACAATTCATCAAGGTGGCTTTCTTT.

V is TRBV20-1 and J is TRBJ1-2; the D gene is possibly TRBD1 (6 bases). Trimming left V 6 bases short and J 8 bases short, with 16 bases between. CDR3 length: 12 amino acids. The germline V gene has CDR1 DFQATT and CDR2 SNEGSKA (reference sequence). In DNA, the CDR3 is TGCAGTGCCCAGGAGGGGGGCGCAGGCTACACCTTC. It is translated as CSAQEGGAGYTF.

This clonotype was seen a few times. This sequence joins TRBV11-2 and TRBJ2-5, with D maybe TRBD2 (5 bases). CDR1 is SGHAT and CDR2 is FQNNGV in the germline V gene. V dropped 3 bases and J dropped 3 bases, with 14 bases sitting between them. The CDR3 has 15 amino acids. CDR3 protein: CASSFGELKKETQYF. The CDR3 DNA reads TGTGCCAGCAGCTTCGGGGAGCTGAAGAAAGAGACCCAGTACTTC.

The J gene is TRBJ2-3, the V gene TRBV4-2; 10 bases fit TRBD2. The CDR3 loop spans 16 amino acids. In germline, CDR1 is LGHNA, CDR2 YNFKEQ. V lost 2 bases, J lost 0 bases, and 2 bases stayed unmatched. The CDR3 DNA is TGTGCCAGCAGCCAACCGGGACTAGCGAGCACAGATACGCAGTATTTT. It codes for CASSQPGLASTDTQYF.

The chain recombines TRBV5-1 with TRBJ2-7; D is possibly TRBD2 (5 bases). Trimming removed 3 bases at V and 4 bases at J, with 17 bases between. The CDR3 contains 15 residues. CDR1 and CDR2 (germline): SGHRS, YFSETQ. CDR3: CASSSTGSRSYEQYF. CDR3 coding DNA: TGCGCCAGCAGCTCGACGGGGAGCCGATCTTACGAGCAGTACTTC.

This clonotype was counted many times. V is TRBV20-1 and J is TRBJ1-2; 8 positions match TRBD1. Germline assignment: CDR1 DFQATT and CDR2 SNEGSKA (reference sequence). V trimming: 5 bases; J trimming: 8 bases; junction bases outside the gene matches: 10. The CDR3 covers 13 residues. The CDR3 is CSAPDRDIRGYTF. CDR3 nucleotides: TGCAGTGCTCCGGACAGGGATATTCGCGGCTACACCTTC.

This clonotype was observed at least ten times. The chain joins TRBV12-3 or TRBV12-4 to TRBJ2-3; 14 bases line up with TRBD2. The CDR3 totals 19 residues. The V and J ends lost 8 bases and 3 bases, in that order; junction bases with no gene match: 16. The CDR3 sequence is CASPGGLAGDLRRTDTQYF. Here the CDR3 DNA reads TGTGCCAGCCCTGGGGGACTAGCGGGAGATCTTAGGCGGACAGATACGCAGTATTTT.

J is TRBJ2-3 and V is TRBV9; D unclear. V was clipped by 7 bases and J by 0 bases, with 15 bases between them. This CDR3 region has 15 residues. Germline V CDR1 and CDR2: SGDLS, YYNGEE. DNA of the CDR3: TGTGCCAGCCGTCCTATTGGGCCCAGCACAGATACGCAGTATTTT. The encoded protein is CASRPIGPSTDTQYF.

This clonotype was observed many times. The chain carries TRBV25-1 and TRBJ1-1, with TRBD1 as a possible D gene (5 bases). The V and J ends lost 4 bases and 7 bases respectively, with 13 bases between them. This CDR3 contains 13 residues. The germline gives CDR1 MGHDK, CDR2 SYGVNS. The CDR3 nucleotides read TGTGCCAGCAGTGGGACGGGGGGTAATGAAGCTTTCTTT. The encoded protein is CASSGTGGNEAFF.

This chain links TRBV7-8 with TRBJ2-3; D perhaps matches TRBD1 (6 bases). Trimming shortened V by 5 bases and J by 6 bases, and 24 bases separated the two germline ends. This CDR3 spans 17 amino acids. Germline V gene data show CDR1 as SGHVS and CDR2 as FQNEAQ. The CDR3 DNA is TGTGCCAGCAGCCACCGGCGGACAGCCTATCGAGGGGATACGCAGTATTTT. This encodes CASSHRRTAYRGDTQYF.

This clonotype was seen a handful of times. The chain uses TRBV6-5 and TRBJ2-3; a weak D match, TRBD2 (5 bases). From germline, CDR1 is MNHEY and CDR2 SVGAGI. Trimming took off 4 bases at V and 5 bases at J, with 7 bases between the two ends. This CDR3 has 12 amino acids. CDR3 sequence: CASSSSGDTQYF. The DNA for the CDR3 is TGTGCCAGCAGTTCGAGCGGAGATACGCAGTATTTT.

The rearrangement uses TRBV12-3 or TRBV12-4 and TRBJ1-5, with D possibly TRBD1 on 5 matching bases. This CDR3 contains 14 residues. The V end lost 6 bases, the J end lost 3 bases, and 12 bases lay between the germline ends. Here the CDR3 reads CASSSDSLNQPQHF. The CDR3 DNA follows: TGTGCCAGCAGCTCAGACAGTCTCAATCAGCCCCAGCATTTT.

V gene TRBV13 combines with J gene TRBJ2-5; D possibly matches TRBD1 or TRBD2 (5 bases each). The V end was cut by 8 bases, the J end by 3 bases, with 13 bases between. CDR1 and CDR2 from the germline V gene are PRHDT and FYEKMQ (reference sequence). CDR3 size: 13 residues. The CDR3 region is CASEMRGKETQYF. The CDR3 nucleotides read TGTGCCAGCGAGATGAGGGGCAAAGAGACCCAGTACTTC.

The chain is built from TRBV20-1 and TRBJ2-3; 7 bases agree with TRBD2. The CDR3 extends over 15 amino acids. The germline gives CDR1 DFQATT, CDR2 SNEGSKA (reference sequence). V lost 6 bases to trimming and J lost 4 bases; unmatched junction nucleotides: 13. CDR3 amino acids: CSAPSGGNLADTQYF. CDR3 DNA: TGCAGTGCCCCTTCGGGGGGAAATCTGGCAGATACGCAGTATTTT.

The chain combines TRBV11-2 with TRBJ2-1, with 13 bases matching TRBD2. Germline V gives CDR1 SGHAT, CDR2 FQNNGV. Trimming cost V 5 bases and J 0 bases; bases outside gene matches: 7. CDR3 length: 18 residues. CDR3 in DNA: TGTGCCAGCAGCCCCACGACTAGCGGGAGGAGCTCCTACAATGAGCAGTTCTTC. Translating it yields CASSPTTSGRSSYNEQFF. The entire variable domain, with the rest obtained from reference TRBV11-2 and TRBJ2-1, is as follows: EAGVAQSPRYKIIEKRQSVAFWCNPISGHATLYWYQQILGQGPKLLIQFQNNGVVDDSQLPKDRFSAERLKGVDSTLKIQPAKLEDSAVYLCASSPTTSGRSSYNEQFFGPGTRLTVL.

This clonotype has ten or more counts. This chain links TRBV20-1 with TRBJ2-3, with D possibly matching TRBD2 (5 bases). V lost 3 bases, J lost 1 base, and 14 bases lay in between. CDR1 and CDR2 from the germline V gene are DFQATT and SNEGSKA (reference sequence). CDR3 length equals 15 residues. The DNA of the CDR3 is TGCAGTGCTAGGTTCCCAGCGGAGGGCACAGATACGCAGTATTTT. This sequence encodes CSARFPAEGTDTQYF.

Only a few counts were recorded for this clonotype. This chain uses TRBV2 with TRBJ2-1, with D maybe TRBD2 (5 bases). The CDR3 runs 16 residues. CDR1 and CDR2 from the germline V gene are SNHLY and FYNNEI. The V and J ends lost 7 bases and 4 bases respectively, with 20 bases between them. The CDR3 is CASKAGDRGTYNEQFF. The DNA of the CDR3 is TGTGCCAGCAAGGCCGGGGATCGAGGCACTTACAATGAGCAGTTCTTC. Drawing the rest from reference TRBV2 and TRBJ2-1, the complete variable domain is EPEVTQTPSHQVTQMGQEVILRCVPISNHLYFYWYRQILGQKVEFLVSFYNNEISEKSEIFDDQFSVERPDGSNFTLKIRSTKLEDSAMYFCASKAGDRGTYNEQFFGPGTRLTVL.

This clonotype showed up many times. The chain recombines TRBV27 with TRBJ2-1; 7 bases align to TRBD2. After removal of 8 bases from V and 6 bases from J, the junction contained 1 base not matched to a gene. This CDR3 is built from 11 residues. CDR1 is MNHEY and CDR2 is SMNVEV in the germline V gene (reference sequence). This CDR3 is CASASGNEQFF. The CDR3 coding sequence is TGTGCCAGCGCTAGCGGCAATGAGCAGTTCTTC.